Below are 26 T cell receptor beta chains sequenced from a single sample in a study of human T cells and chemical hapten exposure. TCRdb fed the RACE reads into MiXCR, producing one record per CDR3 protein. The repertoire consists of approximately 88,000 distinct CDR3 sequences, with over 10% occurring once and the leading ten covering under 6%. Time point denoted: patch test 3, about 24 weeks after DPC sensitization. Treatment of the sample: therapeutic diphenylcyclopropenone sensitization with weekly scalp DPC. This sample comprised whole blood, obtained in connection with sensitization to the hapten diphenylcyclopropenone (DPC). These receptors were taken from a woman aged 45-65 years with alopecia areata. Some clones in this sample may be carry-over from other donors' samples.

The V call is TRBV18, the J call TRBJ1-1; D is perhaps TRBD1 (5 bases). Trimming cost V 2 bases and J 1 base, with 20 bases left between them. This CDR3 is built from 18 residues. Germline assignment: CDR1 KGHSH and CDR2 LQKENI. The CDR3 sequence is CASSPTLGGGLTNTEAFF. The CDR3 DNA sequence: TGTGCCAGCTCACCAACCCTGGGGGGGGGATTAACGAACACTGAAGCTTTCTTT.

This clonotype was observed many times. The chain joins TRBV20-1 to TRBJ2-5, with D perhaps matching TRBD2 (5 bases). This CDR3 is 13 amino acids long. Germline lookup yields CDR1 DFQATT and CDR2 SNEGSKA (reference sequence). V dropped 1 base and J dropped 2 bases, with 8 bases sitting between them. The CDR3, as DNA: TGCAGTGCTAGAGCAACTAGACAAGAGACCCAGTACTTC. Its protein product is CSARATRQETQYF.

CDR3 coding DNA: TGTGCCAGCAGCGTTGGCGACAGGAATCAAGAGACCCAGTACTTC. Its translation: CASSVGDRNQETQYF. This chain connects TRBV9 to TRBJ2-5; D possibly corresponds to TRBD1 (6 bases). CDR1 SGDLS and CDR2 YYNGEE come from the germline V gene. The V end was cut by 2 bases, the J end by 2 bases, with 13 bases between. CDR3 length: 15 residues.

The table lists this clonotype with a few counts. V gene TRBV9 combines with J gene TRBJ2-7; no clear D gene. The CDR3 consists of 13 residues. Deletions cut 3 bases from V and 6 bases from J, with 13 bases between. Germline V gives CDR1 SGDLS, CDR2 YYNGEE. The CDR3 coding sequence is TGTGCCAGCAGCGGCCCCATTGTAGGCGAGCAGTACTTC. This translates into CASSGPIVGEQYF.

This clonotype was observed a handful of times. The rearrangement joins TRBV20-1 to TRBJ2-3; a weak D match, TRBD1 (5 bases). The CDR3 sequence is 14 residues long. V lost 6 bases to trimming and J lost 2 bases, with 15 bases between them. In germline, CDR1 is DFQATT, CDR2 SNEGSKA (reference sequence). The CDR3 DNA sequence: TGCAGTGCCCAAGGGGCAGTGCTCACAGATACGCAGTATTTT. Translated, it gives CSAQGAVLTDTQYF.

V is TRBV6-5 and J is TRBJ1-2; D gene uncertain. Per germline, CDR1 MNHEY and CDR2 SVGAGI. V was shortened by 4 bases and J by 8 bases, with 17 bases between the two germline ends. CDR3 length: 14 residues. The CDR3 bases are TGTGCCAGCAGTTTTCTCGCTTCCGAGGCCGGCTACACCTTC. Residues: CASSFLASEAGYTF.

The V call is TRBV4-1, the J call TRBJ2-5; the D is unclear. Deletions cut 0 bases from V and 1 base from J, with 9 bases between. Germline CDR1 and CDR2: MGHRA and YSYEKL. This CDR3 has 15 amino acids. The CDR3 region is CASSQDHTPQETQYF. CDR3 DNA: TGCGCCAGCAGCCAAGATCACACGCCCCAAGAGACCCAGTACTTC.

There are a few counts of this clonotype. This chain connects TRBV24-1 to TRBJ1-5; 8 bases fit TRBD1. CDR3 length equals 14 residues. The ends lost 5 bases at V and 7 bases at J; junction bases unmatched: 6. The germline V gene has CDR1 KGHDR and CDR2 SFDVKD. The CDR3 is CATSAGQGGQPQHF. The CDR3 nucleotides read TGTGCCACCAGTGCCGGACAGGGAGGCCAGCCCCAGCATTTT.

This clonotype was observed many times. CDR3 bases: TGTGCCAGCAGAACCATTAGGTTCGCTAGCCAGGACGAGCAGTACTTC. Translation gives CASRTIRFASQDEQYF. The chain combines TRBV11-2 with TRBJ2-7, with D maybe TRBD2 (5 bases). The V end lost 6 bases, the J end lost 5 bases, and 23 bases lay between the germline ends. The CDR3 extends over 16 amino acids. CDR1 SGHAT and CDR2 FQNNGV come from the germline V gene.

The rearrangement links TRBV19 to TRBJ2-3, with 7 bases matching TRBD2. This CDR3 is built from 14 residues. V lost 5 bases, J lost 5 bases, and 7 bases stayed unmatched. Per the germline V gene, CDR1 is LNHDA and CDR2 is SQIVND (reference sequence). In DNA form, the CDR3 reads TGTGCCAGTAGTCTCCGGGAGGTAGGAGATACGCAGTATTTT. Its protein is CASSLREVGDTQYF.

At least ten counts were recorded for this clonotype. The chain links TRBV30 to TRBJ1-1; D uncertain. Trimming removed 4 bases from V and 11 bases from J, with 20 bases in between. The CDR3 loop spans 13 amino acids. Germline V gene sequence: CDR1 GTSNPN, CDR2 SVGIG (reference sequence). The chain's CDR3 is CAWTTSAKWGAFF. CDR3 DNA sequence: TGTGCCTGGACTACATCGGCCAAATGGGGTGCTTTCTTT.

CDR3 residues: CSASFPSGSNEQFF. DNA of the CDR3: TGCAGTGCTAGTTTTCCTAGCGGGAGCAATGAGCAGTTCTTC. V usage is TRBV20-1 and J usage is TRBJ2-1; 10 nucleotides line up with TRBD2. This CDR3 spans 14 amino acids. The V segment lost 3 bases and the J segment 6 bases; nucleotides outside the gene matches: 5. Germline CDR1 and CDR2: DFQATT and SNEGSKA (reference sequence).

This clonotype was picked up a small number of times. The chain couples TRBV29-1 to TRBJ2-3; D not resolved. Germline CDR1 SQVTM, CDR2 ANQGSEA. The CDR3 extends over 12 amino acids. Trimming removed 4 bases from V and 2 bases from J, with 7 bases in between. The DNA of the CDR3 is TGCAGCGTTGGGCTAGACACAGATACGCAGTATTTT. It specifies CSVGLDTDTQYF.

This chain joins TRBV20-1 and TRBJ1-5, with 10 bases matching TRBD1. Looked up from germline, CDR1 is DFQATT and CDR2 is SNEGSKA (reference sequence). The CDR3 length is 16 residues. The junction had 9 bases not matched to a gene; V was cut back by 2 bases and J by 5 bases. CDR3 sequence reads: CSARRDRGYVDQPQHF. CDR3 in DNA: TGCAGTGCTAGAAGGGACAGGGGATACGTTGATCAGCCCCAGCATTTT.

The genes are TRBV7-9 and TRBJ2-1, with a weak D call TRBD2 (6 bases). The CDR3 runs 14 residues. The V end was cut by 5 bases, the J end by 5 bases, with 13 bases between. Per germline, CDR1 SEHNR and CDR2 FQNEAQ (reference sequence). This chain's CDR3 is CASSHSGPHNEQFF. DNA of the CDR3: TGTGCCAGCAGCCATAGCGGCCCCCACAATGAGCAGTTCTTC.

This clonotype appeared a few times. This rearrangement joins TRBV6-2 or TRBV6-3 to TRBJ1-1; D is undetermined. From germline, CDR1 is MNHEY and CDR2 SVGEGT. This CDR3 has 14 amino acids. V lost 10 bases to trimming and J lost 4 bases, with 19 bases between them. CDR3 bases: TGTGCCACCATATCCTACGCCTTCTCCACTGAAGCTTTCTTT. It translates to CATISYAFSTEAFF.

This chain uses TRBV6-5 with TRBJ2-7; 9 bases match TRBD2. With V trimmed by 4 bases and J by 3 bases, 7 bases remained unmatched. CDR1 is MNHEY, CDR2 SVGAGI, per germline. The CDR3 runs to 15 residues. The CDR3 DNA reads as TGTGCCAGCAGTTTAATAGCGGGAGCAATCTACGAGCAGTACTTC. It is translated as CASSLIAGAIYEQYF.

At least ten counts were recorded for this clonotype. At one boundary the junction diverges from the germline segment, which might be a read error. This rearrangement joins TRBV6-5 to TRBJ2-1; TRBD2 might be the D (7 bases). Germline lookup yields CDR1 MNHEY and CDR2 SVGAGI. The CDR3 is 14 amino acids. CDR3 sequence (DNA): TGTGCCAGCAGCCCGGCGGGGGCCTACGATGAGCAGTTCTTC. Translation: CASSPAGAYDEQFF.

The gene calls are TRBV7-2 and TRBJ2-3; 13 nucleotides match TRBD2. V dropped 5 bases and J dropped 4; count of bases not matched to a gene: 15. The germline CDR1 and CDR2 sequences are SGHTA and FQGNSA. CDR3 length equals 19 residues. CDR3 amino acids: CASSPGTSGTSLLSDTQYF. CDR3 bases: TGTGCCAGCAGCCCCGGGACTAGCGGGACCTCACTACTATCAGATACGCAGTATTTT.

This clonotype was recorded many times. The rearrangement links TRBV10-2 to TRBJ2-2; D may be TRBD1 (5 bases). Trimming took off 2 bases at V and 7 bases at J, with 11 bases between the two ends. This CDR3 contains 14 residues. Germline CDR1 WSHSY, CDR2 SAAADI. CDR3 DNA: TGCGCCAGCAGTGAGGTTAGGGGAAACGGGGAGCTGTTTTTT. Its translation: CASSEVRGNGELFF.

The gene calls are TRBV29-1 and TRBJ1-2; 9 nucleotides align to TRBD1. The CDR3 is 13 amino acids. V was pared by 7 bases and J by 5 bases, with 8 bases of the junction left unmatched. The V gene's germline CDR1 is SQVTM and CDR2 ANQGSEA. The CDR3 bases are TGCAGCGCATGGACAGGGGTTCTATATGGCTACACCTTC. This gives the protein CSAWTGVLYGYTF.

This clonotype was detected ten times or more. This chain joins TRBV2 and TRBJ1-1; D is uncertain. The V gene lost 3 bases and the J gene lost 0 bases, with 8 bases spanning the gap. This CDR3 has 14 residues. Germline CDR1 and CDR2: SNHLY and FYNNEI. The CDR3 sequence is CASSDVSMNTEAFF. Here the CDR3 DNA reads TGTGCCAGCAGTGATGTCAGTATGAACACTGAAGCTTTCTTT.

This clonotype was found many times. The V and J genes are TRBV24-1 and TRBJ2-2, with D perhaps TRBD2 (5 bases). V dropped 0 bases and J dropped 3 bases, with 16 bases sitting between them. Germline values: CDR1 KGHDR, CDR2 SFDVKD. The CDR3 length is 18 residues. The CDR3 here is CATSDLVPGIGDTGELFF. The CDR3 DNA sequence: TGTGCCACCAGTGATTTGGTCCCGGGCATCGGGGACACCGGGGAGCTGTTTTTT.

As for this clonotype: The CDR3 carries no conserved terminal phenylalanine or tryptophan, so it likely arises from a read error. The chain uses TRBV29-1 and TRBJ1-1; weak D call: TRBD1 (5 bases). Germline CDR1 reads SQVTM; CDR2 reads ANQGSEA. The CDR3 has 12 residues. V was clipped by 7 bases and J by 3 bases, with 12 bases between them. CDR3 sequence: CSAGTPDTEAFI. In nucleotides, the CDR3 is TGCAGCGCGGGGACGCCGGACACTGAAGCTTTCATT.

The chain links TRBV29-1 to TRBJ1-1; 9 bases agree with TRBD1. The CDR3 contains 14 residues. Germline V gene sequence: CDR1 SQVTM, CDR2 ANQGSEA. V lost 6 bases, J lost 2 bases, and 7 bases stayed unmatched. This CDR3 reads CSVFRDRVNTEAFF. The DNA for the CDR3 is TGCAGCGTCTTCCGGGACAGGGTAAACACTGAAGCTTTCTTT.

V gene TRBV28 combines with J gene TRBJ1-4, with TRBD1 matching 8 bases. V shed 5 bases, J shed 8 bases, and the junction held 7 bases outside the gene matches. The CDR3 is 14 amino acids. CDR1 MDHEN and CDR2 SYDVKM come from the germline V gene. This chain's CDR3 is CASSRPGQVEKLFF. For the CDR3, the DNA is TGTGCCAGCAGTCGACCGGGACAGGTCGAAAAACTGTTTTTT.